This T cell receptor (beta chain) was sequenced in a study of T cell responses to AZD1222 COVID-19 vaccine. The data were produced by immunoSEQ multiplex PCR, yet TCRdb's version contains in-frame clones alone and is incomplete. The table has more than 110,000 clones, just over 90% seen once. The CDR3 totals 18 residues. The germline V gene encodes CDR1 MRHNA and CDR2 SNTAGT. V was shortened by 8 bases and J by 0 bases, with 22 bases between the two germline ends. The chain couples TRBV6-4 to TRBJ1-4, with no clear D. The sequencing here drew on peripheral blood, taken on day 0 of AZD1222 vaccination. The TCR originated in an adult in good health. CDR3 coding DNA: TGTGCCAGCCTCGGACCCCGGCCGGCCGGAGCAACTAATGAAAAACTGTTTTTT. Protein product: CASLGPRPAGATNEKLFF.